Reported below is one T cell receptor beta chain. The germline V gene encodes CDR1 ENHRY and CDR2 SYGVKD. V was trimmed by 2 bases and J by 4 bases, leaving 6 bases between them. CDR3 size: 12 residues. The data stem from a study of blood T cell repertoires in COVID-19. On the study more broadly: COVID-19 samples, acute and convalescent, were from the United States, Italy and Spain. T cells, B-cell-depleted T cells, or PBMCs provided the cDNA or gDNA that served as material.

Under the authors' procedure: Cell counts per sample came from amplifying reference gene primers. Using immunoSEQ multiplex PCR, the repertoire was profiled, and TCRdb retains in-frame clones only, with some absent. The DNA gave D and trimming, while V, J and clone size come from that table. The sample has 430,000 or so clones, 88% seen once. Individuals aged about 18 to 90 years were recruited from 24 US areas. The sample consisted of PBMCs or T cells enriched from blood (not recorded which). The source of this sequence is a middle-aged woman who had recovered from COVID-19. This chain uses TRBV10-3 with TRBJ2-7; TRBD2 might be the D (6 bases). The CDR3 protein is CAISEAGYEQYF. The CDR3 DNA is TGTGCCATCAGTGAGGCGGGGTACGAGCAGTACTTC.